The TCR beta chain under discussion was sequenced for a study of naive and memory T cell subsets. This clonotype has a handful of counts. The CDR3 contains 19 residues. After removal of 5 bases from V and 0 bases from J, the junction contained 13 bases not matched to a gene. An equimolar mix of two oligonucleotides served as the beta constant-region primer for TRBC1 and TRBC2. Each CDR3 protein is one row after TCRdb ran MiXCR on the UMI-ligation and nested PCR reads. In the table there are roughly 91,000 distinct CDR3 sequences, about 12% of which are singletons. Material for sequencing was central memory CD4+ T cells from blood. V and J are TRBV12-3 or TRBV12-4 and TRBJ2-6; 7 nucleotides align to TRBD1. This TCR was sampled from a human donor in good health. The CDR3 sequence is CASSNRGRAVLSGANVLTF. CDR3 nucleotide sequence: TGTGCCAGCAGTAACAGGGGTAGGGCGGTCCTCTCTGGGGCCAACGTCCTGACTTTC.